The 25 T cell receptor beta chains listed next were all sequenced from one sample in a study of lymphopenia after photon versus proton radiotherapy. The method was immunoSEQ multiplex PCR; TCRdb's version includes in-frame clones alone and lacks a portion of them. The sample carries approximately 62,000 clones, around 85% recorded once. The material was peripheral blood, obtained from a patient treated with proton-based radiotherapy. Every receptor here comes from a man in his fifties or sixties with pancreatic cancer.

The CDR3 sequence: CASSFGGGLASNEQFF. CDR3 coding DNA: TGTGCCAGCAGTTTTGGAGGGGGACTAGCATCAAATGAGCAGTTCTTC. This chain connects TRBV28 to TRBJ2-1; 9 nucleotides agree with TRBD2. V lost 3 bases to trimming and J lost 7 bases; unmatched junction nucleotides: 10. The V gene's germline CDR1 is MDHEN and CDR2 SYDVKM. The CDR3 is 16 residues long.

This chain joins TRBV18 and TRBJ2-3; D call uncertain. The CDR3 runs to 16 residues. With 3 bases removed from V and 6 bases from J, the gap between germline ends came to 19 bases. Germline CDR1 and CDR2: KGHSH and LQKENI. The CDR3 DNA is TGTGCCAGCTCACCCCTAAACAGCTACGCAGAGGATACGCAGTATTTT. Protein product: CASSPLNSYAEDTQYF. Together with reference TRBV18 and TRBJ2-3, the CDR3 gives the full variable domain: NAGVMQNPRHLVRRRGQEARLRCSPMKGHSHVYWYRQLPEEGLKFMVYLQKENIIDESGMPKERFSAEFPKEGPSILRIQQVVRGDSAAYFCASSPLNSYAEDTQYFGPGTRLTVL.

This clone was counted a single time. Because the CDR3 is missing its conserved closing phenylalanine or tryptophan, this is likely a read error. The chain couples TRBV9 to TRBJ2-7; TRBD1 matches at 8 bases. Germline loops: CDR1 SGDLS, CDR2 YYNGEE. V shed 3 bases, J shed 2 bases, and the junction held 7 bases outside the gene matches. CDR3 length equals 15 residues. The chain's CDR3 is CASSATGTGPYEQYL. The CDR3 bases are TGTGCCAGCAGCGCAACCGGGACAGGTCCCTACGAGCAGTACCTC.

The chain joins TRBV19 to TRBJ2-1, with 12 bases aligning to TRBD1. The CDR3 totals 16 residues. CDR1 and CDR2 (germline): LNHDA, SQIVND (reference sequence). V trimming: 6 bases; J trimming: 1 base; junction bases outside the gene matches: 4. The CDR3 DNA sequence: TGTGCCAGTAGCCGGGGACAGGGGGCGTCCTACAATGAGCAGTTCTTC. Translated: CASSRGQGASYNEQFF.

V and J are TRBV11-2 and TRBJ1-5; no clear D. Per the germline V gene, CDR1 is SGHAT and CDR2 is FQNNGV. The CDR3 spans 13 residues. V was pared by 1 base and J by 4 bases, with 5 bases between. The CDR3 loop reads CASSLGENQPQHF. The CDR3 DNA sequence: TGTGCCAGCAGCTTAGGAGAAAATCAGCCCCAGCATTTT.

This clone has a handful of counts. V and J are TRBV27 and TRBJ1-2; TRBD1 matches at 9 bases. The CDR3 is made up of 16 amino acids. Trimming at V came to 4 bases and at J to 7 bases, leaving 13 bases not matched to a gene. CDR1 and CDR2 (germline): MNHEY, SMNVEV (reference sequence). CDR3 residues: CASSSENRGRLGGYTF. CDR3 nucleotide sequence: TGTGCCAGCAGTTCCGAAAACAGGGGGCGGTTGGGTGGCTACACCTTC.

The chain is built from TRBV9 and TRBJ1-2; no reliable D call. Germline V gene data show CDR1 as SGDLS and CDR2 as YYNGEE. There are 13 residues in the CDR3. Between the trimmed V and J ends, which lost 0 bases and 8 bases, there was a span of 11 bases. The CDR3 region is CASSVAAGRGYTF. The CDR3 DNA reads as TGTGCCAGCAGCGTAGCTGCAGGCCGCGGCTACACCTTC.

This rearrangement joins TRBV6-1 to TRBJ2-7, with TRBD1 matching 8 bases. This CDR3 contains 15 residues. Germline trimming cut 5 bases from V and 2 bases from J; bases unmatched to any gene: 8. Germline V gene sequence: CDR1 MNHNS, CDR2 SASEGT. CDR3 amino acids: CASSLTGVRTYEQYF. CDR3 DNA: TGTGCCAGCAGTTTGACAGGGGTGAGGACCTACGAGCAGTACTTC.

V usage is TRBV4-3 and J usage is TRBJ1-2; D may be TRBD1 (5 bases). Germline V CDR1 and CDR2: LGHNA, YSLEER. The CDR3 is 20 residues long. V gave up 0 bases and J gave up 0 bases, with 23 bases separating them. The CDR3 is CASSQEPLEFQGYSNYGYTF. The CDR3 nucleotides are TGCGCCAGCAGCCAAGAACCACTGGAGTTTCAGGGCTATTCTAACTATGGCTACACCTTC.

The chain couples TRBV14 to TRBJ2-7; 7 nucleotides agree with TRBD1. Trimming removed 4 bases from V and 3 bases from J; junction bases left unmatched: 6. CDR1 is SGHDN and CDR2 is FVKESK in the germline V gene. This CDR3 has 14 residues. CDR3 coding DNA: TGTGCCAGCAGCCCAGTGACAGGGTTCTACGAGCAGTACTTC. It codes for CASSPVTGFYEQYF.

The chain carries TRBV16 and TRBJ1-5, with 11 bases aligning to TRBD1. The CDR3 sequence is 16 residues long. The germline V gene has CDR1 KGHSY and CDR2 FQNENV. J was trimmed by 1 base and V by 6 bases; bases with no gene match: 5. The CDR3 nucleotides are TGTGCCAGCAGTCGGACAGGGGGCTTAAGCAATCAGCCCCAGCATTTT. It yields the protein CASSRTGGLSNQPQHF.

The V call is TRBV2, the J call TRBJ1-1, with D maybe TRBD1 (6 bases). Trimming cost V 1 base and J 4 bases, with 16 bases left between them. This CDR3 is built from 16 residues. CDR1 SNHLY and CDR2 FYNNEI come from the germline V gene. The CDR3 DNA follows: TGTGCCAGCAGTGAAGGGTGGGTCAAAGGGGGCACTGAAGCTTTCTTT. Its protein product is CASSEGWVKGGTEAFF.

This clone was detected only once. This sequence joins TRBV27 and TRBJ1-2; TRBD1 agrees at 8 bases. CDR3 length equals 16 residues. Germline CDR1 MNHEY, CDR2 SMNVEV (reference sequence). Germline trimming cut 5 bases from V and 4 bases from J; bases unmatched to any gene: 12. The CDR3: CASSPLGQGNTYGYTF. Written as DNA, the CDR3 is TGTGCCAGCAGTCCACTCGGACAGGGAAACACCTATGGCTACACCTTC.

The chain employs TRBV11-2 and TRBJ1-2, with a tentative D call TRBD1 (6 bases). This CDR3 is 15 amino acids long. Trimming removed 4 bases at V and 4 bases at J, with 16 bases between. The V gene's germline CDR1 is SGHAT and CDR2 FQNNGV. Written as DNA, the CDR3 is TGTGCCAGCAGCTCCAGACAGGATCACAGCTATGGCTACACCTTC. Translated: CASSSRQDHSYGYTF. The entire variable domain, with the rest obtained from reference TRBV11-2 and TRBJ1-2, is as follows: EAGVAQSPRYKIIEKRQSVAFWCNPISGHATLYWYQQILGQGPKLLIQFQNNGVVDDSQLPKDRFSAERLKGVDSTLKIQPAKLEDSAVYLCASSSRQDHSYGYTFGSGTRLTVV.

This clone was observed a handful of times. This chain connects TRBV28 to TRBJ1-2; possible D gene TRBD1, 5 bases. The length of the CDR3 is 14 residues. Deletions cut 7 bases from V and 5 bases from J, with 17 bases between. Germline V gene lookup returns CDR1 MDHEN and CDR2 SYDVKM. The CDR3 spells CASKQVGYQYGYTF. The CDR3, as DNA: TGTGCCAGCAAACAGGTGGGGTACCAGTATGGCTACACCTTC.

The CDR3 nucleotides read TGTGCCAGCAGTGAAGACTATGGACTAGCGGGAGGCATGGATGAGCAGTTCTTC. It codes for CASSEDYGLAGGMDEQFF. The chain employs TRBV6-1 and TRBJ2-1, with TRBD2 matching over 14 bases. The CDR3 sequence is 18 residues long. Unmatched junction bases numbered 10, after V lost 1 base and J lost 8 bases. Germline V gene sequence: CDR1 MNHNS, CDR2 SASEGT.

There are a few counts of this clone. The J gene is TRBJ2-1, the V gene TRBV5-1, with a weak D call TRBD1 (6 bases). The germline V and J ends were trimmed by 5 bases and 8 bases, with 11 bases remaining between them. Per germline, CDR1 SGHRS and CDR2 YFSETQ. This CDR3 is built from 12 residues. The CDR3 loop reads CASSRTVDEQFF. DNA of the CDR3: TGCGCCAGCAGTCGGACAGTAGATGAGCAGTTCTTC.

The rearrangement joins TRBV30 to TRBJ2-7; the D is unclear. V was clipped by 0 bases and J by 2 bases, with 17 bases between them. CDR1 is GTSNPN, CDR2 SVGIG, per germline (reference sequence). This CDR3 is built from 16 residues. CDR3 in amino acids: CAWSVSGNSAAYEQYF. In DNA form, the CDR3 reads TGTGCCTGGAGTGTAAGTGGGAACTCCGCGGCCTACGAGCAGTACTTC.

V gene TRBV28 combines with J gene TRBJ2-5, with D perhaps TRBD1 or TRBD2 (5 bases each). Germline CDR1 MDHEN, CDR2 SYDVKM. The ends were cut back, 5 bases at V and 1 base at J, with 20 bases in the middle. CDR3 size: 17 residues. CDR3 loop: CASSLLGGRASQETQYF. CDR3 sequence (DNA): TGTGCCAGCAGTCTACTTGGGGGTAGGGCCAGCCAAGAGACCCAGTACTTC. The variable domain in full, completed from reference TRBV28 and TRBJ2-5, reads DVKVTQSSRYLVKRTGEKVFLECVQDMDHENMFWYRQDPGLGLRLIYFSYDVKMKEKGDIPEGYSVSREKKERFSLILESASTNQTSMYLCASSLLGGRASQETQYFGPGTRLLVL.

The CDR3 spells CASSINSGTRYQETQYF. The CDR3 DNA sequence: TGTGCCAGTAGTATAAACTCCGGGACAAGATACCAAGAGACCCAGTACTTC. V and J are TRBV19 and TRBJ2-5, with a tentative D call TRBD1 (6 bases). Trimming cost V 2 bases and J 0 bases, with 16 bases left between them. From germline, CDR1 is LNHDA and CDR2 SQIVND (reference sequence). CDR3 length equals 17 residues.

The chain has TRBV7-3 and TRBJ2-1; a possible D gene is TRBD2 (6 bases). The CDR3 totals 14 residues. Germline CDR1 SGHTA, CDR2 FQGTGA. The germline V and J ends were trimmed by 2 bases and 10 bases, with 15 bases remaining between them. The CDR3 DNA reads TGTGCCAGCAGCTTAGCGGACTACTCGGGGGAGCAGTTCTTC. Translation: CASSLADYSGEQFF.

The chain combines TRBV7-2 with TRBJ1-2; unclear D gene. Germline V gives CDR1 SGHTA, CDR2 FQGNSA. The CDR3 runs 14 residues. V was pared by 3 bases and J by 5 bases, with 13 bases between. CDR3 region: CASSFTTSLYGYTF. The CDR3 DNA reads TGTGCCAGCAGCTTCACCACCTCGTTGTATGGCTACACCTTC.

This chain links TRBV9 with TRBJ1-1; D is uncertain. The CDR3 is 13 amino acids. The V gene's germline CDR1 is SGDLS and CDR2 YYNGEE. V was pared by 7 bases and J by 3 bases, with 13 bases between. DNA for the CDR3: TGTGCCAGCTTGCATGGCAGTGACACTGAAGCTTTCTTT. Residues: CASLHGSDTEAFF. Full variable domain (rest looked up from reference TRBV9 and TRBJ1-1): DSGVTQTPKHLITATGQRVTLRCSPRSGDLSVYWYQQSLDQGLQFLIQYYNGEERAKGNILERFSAQQFPDLHSELNLSSLELGDSALYFCASLHGSDTEAFFGQGTRLTVV.

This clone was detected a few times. CDR3 sequence (DNA): TGTGCCAGCAATCTTGACAGGGACTTCTACGAGCAGTACTTC. It is translated as CASNLDRDFYEQYF. This sequence joins TRBV6-1 and TRBJ2-7; tentatively, D is TRBD1 (7 bases). Trimming left V 7 bases short and J 3 bases short, with 16 bases between. This CDR3 is built from 14 residues. The germline gives CDR1 MNHNS, CDR2 SASEGT.

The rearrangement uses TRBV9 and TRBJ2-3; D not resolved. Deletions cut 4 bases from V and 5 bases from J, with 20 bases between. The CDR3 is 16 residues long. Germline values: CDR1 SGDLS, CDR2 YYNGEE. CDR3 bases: TGTGCCAGCAGCCGCGGCGGACGGTTGGACGGAGATACGCAGTATTTT. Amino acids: CASSRGGRLDGDTQYF.